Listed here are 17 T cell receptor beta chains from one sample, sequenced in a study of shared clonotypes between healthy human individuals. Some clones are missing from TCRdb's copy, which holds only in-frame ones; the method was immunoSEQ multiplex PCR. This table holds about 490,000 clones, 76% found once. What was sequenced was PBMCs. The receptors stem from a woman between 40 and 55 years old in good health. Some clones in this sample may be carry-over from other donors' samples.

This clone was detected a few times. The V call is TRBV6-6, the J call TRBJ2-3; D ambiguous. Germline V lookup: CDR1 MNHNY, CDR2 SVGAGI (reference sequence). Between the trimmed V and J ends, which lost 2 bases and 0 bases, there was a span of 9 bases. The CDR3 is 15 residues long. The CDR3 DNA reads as TGTGCCAGCAGTTACGGCGGCGACAGCACAGATACGCAGTATTTT. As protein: CASSYGGDSTDTQYF.

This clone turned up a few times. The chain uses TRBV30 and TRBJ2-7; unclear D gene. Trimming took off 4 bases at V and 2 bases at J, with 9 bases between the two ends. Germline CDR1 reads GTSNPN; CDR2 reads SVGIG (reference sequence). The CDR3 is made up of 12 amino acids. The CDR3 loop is CAWTRGTYEQYF. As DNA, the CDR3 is TGTGCCTGGACTCGTGGTACCTACGAGCAGTACTTC.

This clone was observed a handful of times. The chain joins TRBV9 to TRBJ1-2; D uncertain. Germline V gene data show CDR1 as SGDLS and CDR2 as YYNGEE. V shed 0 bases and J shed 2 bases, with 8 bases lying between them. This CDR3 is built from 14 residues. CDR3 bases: TGTGCCAGCAGCGTAGATGTGGCGAACTATGGCTACACCTTC. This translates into CASSVDVANYGYTF.

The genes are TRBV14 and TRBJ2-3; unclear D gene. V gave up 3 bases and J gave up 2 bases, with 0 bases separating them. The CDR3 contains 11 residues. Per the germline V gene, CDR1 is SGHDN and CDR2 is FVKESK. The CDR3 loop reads CASSHTDTQYF. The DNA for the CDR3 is TGTGCCAGCAGCCACACAGATACGCAGTATTTT.

CDR3 nucleotide sequence: TGTGCCAGCAGTACTCCGGGACAGGGACTAAACGAGCAGTACTTC. Protein: CASSTPGQGLNEQYF. The V call is TRBV28, the J call TRBJ2-7, with 9 bases identical to TRBD1. Germline CDR1 and CDR2: MDHEN and SYDVKM. The CDR3 runs to 15 residues. Germline trimming cut 5 bases from V and 5 bases from J; bases unmatched to any gene: 10. Filled out from reference TRBV28 and TRBJ2-7, the complete variable domain reads DVKVTQSSRYLVKRTGEKVFLECVQDMDHENMFWYRQDPGLGLRLIYFSYDVKMKEKGDIPEGYSVSREKKERFSLILESASTNQTSMYLCASSTPGQGLNEQYFGPGTRLTVT.

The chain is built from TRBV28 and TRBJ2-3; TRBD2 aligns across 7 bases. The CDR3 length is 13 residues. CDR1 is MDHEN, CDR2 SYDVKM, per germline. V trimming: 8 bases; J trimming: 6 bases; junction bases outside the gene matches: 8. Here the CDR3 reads CASWGGRPDTQYF. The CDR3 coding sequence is TGTGCCAGCTGGGGAGGGAGACCGGATACGCAGTATTTT.

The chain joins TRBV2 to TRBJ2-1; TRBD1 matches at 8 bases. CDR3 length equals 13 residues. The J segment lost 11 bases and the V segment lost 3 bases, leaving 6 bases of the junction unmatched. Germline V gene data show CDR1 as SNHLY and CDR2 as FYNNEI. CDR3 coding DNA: TGTGCCAGCAGTGATTGGACAGGGAAACAGCAGTTCTTC. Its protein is CASSDWTGKQQFF.

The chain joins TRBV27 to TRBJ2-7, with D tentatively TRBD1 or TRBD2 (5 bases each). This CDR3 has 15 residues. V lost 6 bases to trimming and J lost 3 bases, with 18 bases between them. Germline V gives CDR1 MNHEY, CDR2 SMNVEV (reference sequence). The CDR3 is CASSRAPKGSYEQYF. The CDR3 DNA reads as TGTGCCAGCAGCCGCGCCCCGAAGGGGAGCTACGAGCAGTACTTC.

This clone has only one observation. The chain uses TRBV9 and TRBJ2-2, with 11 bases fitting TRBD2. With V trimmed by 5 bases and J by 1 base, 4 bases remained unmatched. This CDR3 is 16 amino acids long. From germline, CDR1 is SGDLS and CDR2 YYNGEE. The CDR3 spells CASRAGLAGNTGELFF. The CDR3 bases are TGTGCCAGCAGAGCCGGACTAGCGGGGAACACCGGGGAGCTGTTTTTT. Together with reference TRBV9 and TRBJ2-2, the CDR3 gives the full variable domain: DSGVTQTPKHLITATGQRVTLRCSPRSGDLSVYWYQQSLDQGLQFLIQYYNGEERAKGNILERFSAQQFPDLHSELNLSSLELGDSALYFCASRAGLAGNTGELFFGEGSRLTVL.

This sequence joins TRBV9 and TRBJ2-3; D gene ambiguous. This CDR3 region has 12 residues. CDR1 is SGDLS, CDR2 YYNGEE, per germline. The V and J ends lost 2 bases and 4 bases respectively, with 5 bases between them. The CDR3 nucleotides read TGTGCCAGCAGCGTCGGGTCAGATACGCAGTATTTT. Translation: CASSVGSDTQYF.

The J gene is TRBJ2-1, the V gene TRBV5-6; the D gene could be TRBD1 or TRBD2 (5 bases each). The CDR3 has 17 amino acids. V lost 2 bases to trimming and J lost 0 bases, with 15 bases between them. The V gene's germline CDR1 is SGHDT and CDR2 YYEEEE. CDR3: CASSLAIGASSYNEQFF. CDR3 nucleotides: TGTGCCAGCAGCTTAGCAATCGGGGCGAGCTCCTACAATGAGCAGTTCTTC. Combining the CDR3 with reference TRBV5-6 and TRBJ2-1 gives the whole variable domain DAGVTQSPTHLIKTRGQQVTLRCSPKSGHDTVSWYQQALGQGPQFIFQYYEEEERQRGNFPDRFSGHQFPNYSSELNVNALLLGDSALYLCASSLAIGASSYNEQFFGPGTRLTVL.

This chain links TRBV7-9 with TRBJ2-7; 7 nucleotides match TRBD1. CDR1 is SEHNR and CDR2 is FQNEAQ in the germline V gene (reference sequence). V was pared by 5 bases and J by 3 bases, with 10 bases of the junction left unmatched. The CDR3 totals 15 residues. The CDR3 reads CASSPPATGIYEQYF. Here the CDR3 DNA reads TGTGCCAGCAGCCCCCCCGCGACAGGGATCTACGAGCAGTACTTC. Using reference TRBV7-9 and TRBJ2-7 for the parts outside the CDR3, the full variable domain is DTGVSQNPRHKITKRGQNVTFRCDPISEHNRLYWYRQTLGQGPEFLTYFQNEAQLEKSRLLSDRFSAERPKGSFSTLEIQRTEQGDSAMYLCASSPPATGIYEQYFGPGTRLTVT.

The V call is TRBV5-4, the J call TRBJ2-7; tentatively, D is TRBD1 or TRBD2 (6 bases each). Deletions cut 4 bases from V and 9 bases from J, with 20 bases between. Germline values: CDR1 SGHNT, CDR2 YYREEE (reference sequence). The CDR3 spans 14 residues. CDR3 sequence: CASSPSRGLEAQYF. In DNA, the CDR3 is TGTGCCAGCAGCCCGAGTCGGGGGCTTGAGGCGCAGTACTTC.

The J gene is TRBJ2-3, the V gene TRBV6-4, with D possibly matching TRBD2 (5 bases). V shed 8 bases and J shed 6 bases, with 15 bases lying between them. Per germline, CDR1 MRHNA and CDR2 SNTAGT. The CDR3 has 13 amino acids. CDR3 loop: CASGPTREDTQYF. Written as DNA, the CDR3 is TGTGCCAGCGGACCTACGAGGGAGGATACGCAGTATTTT.

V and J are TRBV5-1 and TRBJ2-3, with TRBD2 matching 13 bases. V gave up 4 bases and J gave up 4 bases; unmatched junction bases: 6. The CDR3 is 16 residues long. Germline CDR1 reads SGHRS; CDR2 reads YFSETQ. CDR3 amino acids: CASSRGLAGEADTQYF. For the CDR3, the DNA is TGCGCCAGCAGCAGAGGACTAGCGGGAGAGGCAGATACGCAGTATTTT.

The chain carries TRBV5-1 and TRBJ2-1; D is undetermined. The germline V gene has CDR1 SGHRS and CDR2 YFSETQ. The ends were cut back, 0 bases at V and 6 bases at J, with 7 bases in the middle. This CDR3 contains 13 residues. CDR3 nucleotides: TGCGCCAGCAGCTTGGGTGGGTTCAATGAGCAGTTCTTC. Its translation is CASSLGGFNEQFF.

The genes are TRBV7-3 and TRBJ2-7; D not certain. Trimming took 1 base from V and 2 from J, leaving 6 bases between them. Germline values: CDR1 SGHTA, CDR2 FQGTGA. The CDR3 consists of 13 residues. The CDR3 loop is CASSLIKTYEQYF. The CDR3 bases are TGTGCCAGCAGCTTAATCAAGACCTACGAGCAGTACTTC.